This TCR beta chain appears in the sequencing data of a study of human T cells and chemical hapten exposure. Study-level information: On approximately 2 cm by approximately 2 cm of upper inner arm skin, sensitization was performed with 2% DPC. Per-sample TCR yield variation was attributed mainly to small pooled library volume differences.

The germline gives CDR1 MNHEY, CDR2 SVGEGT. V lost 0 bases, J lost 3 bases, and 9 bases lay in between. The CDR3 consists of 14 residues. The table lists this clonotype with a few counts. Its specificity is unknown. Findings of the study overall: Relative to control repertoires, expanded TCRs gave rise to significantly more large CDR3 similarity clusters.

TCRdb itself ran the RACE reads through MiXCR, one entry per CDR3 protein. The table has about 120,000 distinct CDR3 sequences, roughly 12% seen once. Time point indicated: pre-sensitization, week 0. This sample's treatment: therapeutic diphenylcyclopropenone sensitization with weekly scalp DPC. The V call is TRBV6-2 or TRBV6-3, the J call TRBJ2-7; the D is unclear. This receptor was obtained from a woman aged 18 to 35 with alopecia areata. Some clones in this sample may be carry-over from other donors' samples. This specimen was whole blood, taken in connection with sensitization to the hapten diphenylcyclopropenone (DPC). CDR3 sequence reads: CASSYSEVGYEQYF. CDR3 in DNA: TGTGCCAGCAGTTACTCCGAAGTTGGCTACGAGCAGTACTTC.